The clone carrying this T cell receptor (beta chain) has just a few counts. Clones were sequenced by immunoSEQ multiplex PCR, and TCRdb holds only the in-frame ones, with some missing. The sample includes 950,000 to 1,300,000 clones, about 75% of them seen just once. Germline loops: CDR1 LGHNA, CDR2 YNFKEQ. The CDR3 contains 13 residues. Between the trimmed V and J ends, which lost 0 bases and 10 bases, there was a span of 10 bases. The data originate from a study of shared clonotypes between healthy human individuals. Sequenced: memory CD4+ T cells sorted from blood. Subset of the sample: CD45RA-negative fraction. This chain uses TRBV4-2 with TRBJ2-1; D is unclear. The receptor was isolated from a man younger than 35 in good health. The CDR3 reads CASSQELSREQFF. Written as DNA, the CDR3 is TGTGCCAGCAGCCAAGAATTAAGCAGGGAGCAGTTCTTC.